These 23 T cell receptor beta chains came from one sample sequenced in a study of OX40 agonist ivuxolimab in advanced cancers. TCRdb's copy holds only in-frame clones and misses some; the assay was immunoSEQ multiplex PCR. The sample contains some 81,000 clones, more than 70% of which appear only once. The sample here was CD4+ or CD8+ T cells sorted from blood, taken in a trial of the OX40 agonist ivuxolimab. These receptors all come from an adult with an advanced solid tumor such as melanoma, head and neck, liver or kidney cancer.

CDR3 residues: CASSFYEGAPNTGELFF. DNA for the CDR3: TGTGCCAGCAGCTTTTATGAGGGGGCCCCTAACACCGGGGAGCTGTTTTTT. The chain is built from TRBV5-6 and TRBJ2-2, with TRBD1 matching 7 bases. Looked up from germline, CDR1 is SGHDT and CDR2 is YYEEEE. The CDR3 runs to 17 residues. After removal of 2 bases from V and 2 bases from J, the junction contained 9 bases not matched to a gene.

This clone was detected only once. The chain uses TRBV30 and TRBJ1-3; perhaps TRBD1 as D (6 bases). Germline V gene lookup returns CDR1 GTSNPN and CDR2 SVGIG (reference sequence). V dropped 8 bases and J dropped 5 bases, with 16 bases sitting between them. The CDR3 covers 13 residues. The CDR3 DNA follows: TGTGCCGCCCCGGGGGCAAATAGAAACACCATATATTTT. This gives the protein CAAPGANRNTIYF.

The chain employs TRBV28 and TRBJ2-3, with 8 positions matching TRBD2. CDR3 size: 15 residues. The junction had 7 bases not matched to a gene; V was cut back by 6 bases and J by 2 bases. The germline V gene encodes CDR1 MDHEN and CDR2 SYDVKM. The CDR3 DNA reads TGTGCCAGCAGCCCACGGACTAGCTACACAGATACGCAGTATTTT. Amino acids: CASSPRTSYTDTQYF. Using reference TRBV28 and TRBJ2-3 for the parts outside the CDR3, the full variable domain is DVKVTQSSRYLVKRTGEKVFLECVQDMDHENMFWYRQDPGLGLRLIYFSYDVKMKEKGDIPEGYSVSREKKERFSLILESASTNQTSMYLCASSPRTSYTDTQYFGPGTRLTVL.

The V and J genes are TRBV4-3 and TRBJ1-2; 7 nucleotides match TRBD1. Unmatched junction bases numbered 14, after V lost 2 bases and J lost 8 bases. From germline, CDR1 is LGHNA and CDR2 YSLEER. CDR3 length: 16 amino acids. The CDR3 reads CASSQQSDRAAGGYTF. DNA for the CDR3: TGCGCCAGCAGCCAACAATCCGACAGGGCCGCTGGAGGCTACACCTTC.

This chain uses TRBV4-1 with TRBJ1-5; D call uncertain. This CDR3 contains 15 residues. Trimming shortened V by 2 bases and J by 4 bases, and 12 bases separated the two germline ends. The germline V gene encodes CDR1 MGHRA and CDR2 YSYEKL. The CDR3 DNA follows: TGCGCCAGCAGCCAATTTTATAGCGCAAATCAGCCCCAGCATTTT. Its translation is CASSQFYSANQPQHF.

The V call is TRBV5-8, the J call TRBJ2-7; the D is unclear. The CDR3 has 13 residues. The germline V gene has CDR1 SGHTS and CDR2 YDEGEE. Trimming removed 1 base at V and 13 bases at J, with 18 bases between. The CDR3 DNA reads TGTGCCAGCAGCTTGTGGCTAGGCCAGCAACTTTACTTC. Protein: CASSLWLGQQLYF.

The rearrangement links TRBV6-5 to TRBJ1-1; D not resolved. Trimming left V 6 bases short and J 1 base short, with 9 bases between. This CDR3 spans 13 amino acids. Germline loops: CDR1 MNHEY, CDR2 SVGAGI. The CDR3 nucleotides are TGTGCCAGCAGCTTTGCAACGAACACTGAAGCTTTCTTT. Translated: CASSFATNTEAFF.

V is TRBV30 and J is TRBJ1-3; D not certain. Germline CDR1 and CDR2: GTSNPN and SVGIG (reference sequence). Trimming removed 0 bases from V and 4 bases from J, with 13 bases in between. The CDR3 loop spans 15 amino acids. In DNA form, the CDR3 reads TGTGCCTGGAGTGTAAAAGGTTTGCTGGGAAACACCATATATTTT. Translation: CAWSVKGLLGNTIYF.

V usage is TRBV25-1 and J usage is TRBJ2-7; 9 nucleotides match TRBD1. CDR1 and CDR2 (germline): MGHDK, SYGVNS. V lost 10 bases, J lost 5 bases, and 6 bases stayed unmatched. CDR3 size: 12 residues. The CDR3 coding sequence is TGTGCCACCCCCCGGGACAGGGACGAGCAGTACTTC. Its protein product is CATPRDRDEQYF.

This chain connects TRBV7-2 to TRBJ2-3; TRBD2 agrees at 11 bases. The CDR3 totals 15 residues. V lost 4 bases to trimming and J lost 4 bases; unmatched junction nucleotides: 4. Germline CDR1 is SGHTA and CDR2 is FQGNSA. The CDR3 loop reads CASSYSGRGPDTQYF. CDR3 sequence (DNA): TGTGCCAGCAGCTATAGCGGGAGGGGGCCAGATACGCAGTATTTT.

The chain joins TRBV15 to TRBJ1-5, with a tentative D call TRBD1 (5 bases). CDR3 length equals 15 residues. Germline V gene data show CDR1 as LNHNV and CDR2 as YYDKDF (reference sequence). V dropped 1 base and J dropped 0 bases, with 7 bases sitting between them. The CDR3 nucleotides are TGTGCCACCAGCAGAGGACAGACTAGCAATCAGCCCCAGCATTTT. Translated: CATSRGQTSNQPQHF.

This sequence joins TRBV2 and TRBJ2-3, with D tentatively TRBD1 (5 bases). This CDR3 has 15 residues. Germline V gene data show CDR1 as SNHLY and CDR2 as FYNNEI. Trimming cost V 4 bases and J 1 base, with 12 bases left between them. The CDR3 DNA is TGTGCCAGCAGTGGGCAGGGTTTTGGCACAGATACGCAGTATTTT. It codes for CASSGQGFGTDTQYF.

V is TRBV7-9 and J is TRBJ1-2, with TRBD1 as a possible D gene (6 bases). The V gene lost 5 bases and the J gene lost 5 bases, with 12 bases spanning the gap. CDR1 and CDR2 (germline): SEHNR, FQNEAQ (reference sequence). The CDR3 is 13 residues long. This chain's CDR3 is CASSPGERYGYTF. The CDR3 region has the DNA TGTGCCAGCAGCCCAGGGGAGCGGTATGGCTACACCTTC.

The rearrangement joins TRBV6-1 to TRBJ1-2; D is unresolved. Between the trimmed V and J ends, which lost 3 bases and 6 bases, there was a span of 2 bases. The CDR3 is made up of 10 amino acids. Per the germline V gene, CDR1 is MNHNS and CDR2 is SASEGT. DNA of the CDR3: TGTGCCAGCAGTGAGGATGGCTACACCTTC. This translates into CASSEDGYTF.

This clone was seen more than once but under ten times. The CDR3 DNA reads as TGCGCCAGCAGCTTGGATGGGTTGAACACTGAAGCTTTCTTT. Protein sequence: CASSLDGLNTEAFF. The chain employs TRBV5-1 and TRBJ1-1; unclear D gene. V was clipped by 0 bases and J by 0 bases, with 6 bases between them. The germline V gene encodes CDR1 SGHRS and CDR2 YFSETQ. The CDR3 consists of 14 residues. The full variable domain, its missing parts supplied by reference TRBV5-1 and TRBJ1-1, is KAGVTQTPRYLIKTRGQQVTLSCSPISGHRSVSWYQQTPGQGLQFLFEYFSETQRNKGNFPGRFSGRQFSNSRSEMNVSTLELGDSALYLCASSLDGLNTEAFFGQGTRLTVV.

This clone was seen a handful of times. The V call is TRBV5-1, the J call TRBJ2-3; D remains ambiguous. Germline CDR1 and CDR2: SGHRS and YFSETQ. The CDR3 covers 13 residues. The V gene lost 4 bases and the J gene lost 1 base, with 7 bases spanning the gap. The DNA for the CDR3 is TGCGCCAGCAGCAGGGAAGGCACAGATACGCAGTATTTT. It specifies CASSREGTDTQYF.

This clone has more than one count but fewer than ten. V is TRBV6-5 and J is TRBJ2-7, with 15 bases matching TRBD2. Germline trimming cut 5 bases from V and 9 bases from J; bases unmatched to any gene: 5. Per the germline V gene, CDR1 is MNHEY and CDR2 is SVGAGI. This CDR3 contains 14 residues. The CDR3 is CASSTGTSGGRQYF. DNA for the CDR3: TGTGCCAGCAGTACCGGGACTAGCGGGGGGCGGCAGTACTTC.

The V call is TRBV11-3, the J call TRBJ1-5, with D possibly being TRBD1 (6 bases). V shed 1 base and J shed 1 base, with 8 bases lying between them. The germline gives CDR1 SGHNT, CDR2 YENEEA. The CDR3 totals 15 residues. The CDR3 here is CASSLGGASNQPQHF. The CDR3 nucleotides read TGTGCCAGCAGCTTAGGGGGGGCCAGCAATCAGCCCCAGCATTTT.

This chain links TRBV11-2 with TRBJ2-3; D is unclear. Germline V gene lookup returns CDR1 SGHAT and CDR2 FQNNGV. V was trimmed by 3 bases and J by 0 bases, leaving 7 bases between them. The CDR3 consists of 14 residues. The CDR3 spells CASSLGLSTDTQYF. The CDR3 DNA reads TGTGCCAGCAGCTTGGGCCTTAGCACAGATACGCAGTATTTT.

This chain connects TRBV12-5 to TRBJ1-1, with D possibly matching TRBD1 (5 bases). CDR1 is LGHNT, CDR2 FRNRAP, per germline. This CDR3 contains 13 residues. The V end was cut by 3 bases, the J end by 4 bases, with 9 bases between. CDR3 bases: TGTGCTAGTGGTTTTAGAGGGGCCACTGAAGCTTTCTTT. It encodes CASGFRGATEAFF.

CDR3 protein: CASKARDSSYEQYF. CDR3 bases: TGTGCCAGTAAAGCCAGGGACAGCTCCTACGAGCAGTACTTC. The chain employs TRBV19 and TRBJ2-7, with 7 bases aligning to TRBD1. The CDR3 contains 14 residues. Germline V CDR1 and CDR2: LNHDA, SQIVND (reference sequence). After removal of 7 bases from V and 0 bases from J, the junction contained 6 bases not matched to a gene.

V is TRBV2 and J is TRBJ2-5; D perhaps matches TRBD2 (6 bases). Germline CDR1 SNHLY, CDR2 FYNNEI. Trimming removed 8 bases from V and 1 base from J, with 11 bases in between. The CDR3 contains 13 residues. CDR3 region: CASVGGLQETQYF. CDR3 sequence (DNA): TGTGCCAGCGTGGGGGGTCTCCAAGAGACCCAGTACTTC.

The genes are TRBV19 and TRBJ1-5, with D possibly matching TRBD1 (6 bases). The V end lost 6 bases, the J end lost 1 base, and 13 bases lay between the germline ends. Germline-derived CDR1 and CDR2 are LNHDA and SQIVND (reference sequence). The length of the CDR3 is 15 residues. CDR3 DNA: TGTGCCAGTAGGGGGGCAGTTAGGAGCAATCAGCCCCAGCATTTT. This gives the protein CASRGAVRSNQPQHF. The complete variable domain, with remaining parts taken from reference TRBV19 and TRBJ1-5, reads DGGITQSPKYLFRKEGQNVTLSCEQNLNHDAMYWYRQDPGQGLRLIYYSQIVNDFQKGDIAEGYSVSREKKESFPLTVTSAQKNPTAFYLCASRGAVRSNQPQHFGDGTRLSIL.